These T cell receptor beta chains were read from a single sample in a study of long-term antiretroviral therapy in people with HIV. The protocol was immunoSEQ multiplex PCR, while the TCRdb copy is restricted to in-frame clones and leaves out a portion. The top ten clones hold just under 4.5% of a sample with about 32,000 clones, around 85% of them seen once. Source: unsorted PBMCs, taken about 3.3 years after starting antiretroviral therapy. Receptors originate from a man between 18 and 29 years old with HIV. Both conserved end residues are trimmed from each CDR3. The order of the fields is clone size, V gene, J gene, CDR3 protein. Only part of the rows carry a size: once, few, many, or a class if the clone is expanded.

.,TRBV10-1,TRBJ2-7,ASSEGYEQY
.,TRBV7-8,TRBJ2-3,ASSLTTGPPPRITQY
.,TRBV9,TRBJ2-7,ASSAGPGEEQY
.,TRBV7-9,TRBJ2-7,ASSLGRTTDEQY
once,TRBV10-3,TRBJ2-1,AISEEASGLNEQF
once,TRBV14,TRBJ2-5,ASSKTRGGGETQY
.,TRBV5-6,TRBJ1-2,ASRGQGARWGYT
.,TRBV7-8,TRBJ2-1,ASSLHPGQGLGNEQF
.,TRBV10-3,TRBJ2-7,AISESLSEQY
.,TRBV28,TRBJ2-7,ASIRRLSGSYEQY
.,TRBV28,TRBJ2-7,ASSTPRPRAGTGRTYEQY
.,TRBV4-2,TRBJ1-2,ASSRRGTGEVSNYGYT
.,TRBV7-3,TRBJ2-3,ASSLYRTDTQY
.,TRBV5-6,TRBJ1-5,ASSLNRFNQPQH
.,TRBV7-9,TRBJ1-1,ASSLAVGGPANTEAF
.,TRBV5-6,TRBJ1-1,ASSLTEDTEAF
few,TRBV27,TRBJ1-5,ASSLAMARPQH
.,TRBV5-1,TRBJ2-2,ASSSGDREHRELF
.,TRBV7-8,TRBJ2-3,ASSFQGEADTQY
once,TRBV28,TRBJ2-1,AGRAAGLSQRQF
.,TRBV6-6,TRBJ1-1,ASSYDSNTEAF
.,TRBV5-4,TRBJ2-6,ASSPNGVGANVLT
.,TRBV19,TRBJ1-2,ASSPQGGYGYT
.,TRBV19,TRBJ1-5,ASSILANNQPQH
.,TRBV2,TRBJ1-2,ASTYSRGKDYGYT
few,TRBV6-5,TRBJ1-2,ASSPGQGDYGYT
.,TRBV28,TRBJ1-5,ASQIGQGNQPQH
.,TRBV5-1,TRBJ2-7,ASSTRGPYYEQY
.,TRBV7-8,TRBJ1-1,ASSSIRRMAAF
.,TRBV10-1,TRBJ2-1,ASSLVYNNEQF
once,TRBV6-1,TRBJ2-3,ASSERASGTDTQY
.,TRBV19,TRBJ2-2,ASSYSLTGGNTGELF
.,TRBV4-3,TRBJ2-1,ASSLSISYNEQF
.,TRBV27,TRBJ1-5,ASSPGQEGDQPQH
.,TRBV18,TRBJ1-1,ASSPGQHSVGTEAF
.,TRBV2,TRBJ2-3,ASSEGFSALDTQY
few,TRBV28,TRBJ1-5,ASSSDRGTNQPQH
.,TRBV4-3,TRBJ1-5,ASSQDRVGSNQPQH
.,TRBV5-6,TRBJ1-2,ASSLRALGPYGYT
once,TRBV29-1,TRBJ2-7,SVSDTATYEQY